This T cell receptor beta chain came from a study of metastatic and nonmetastatic thyroid tumors. TCRdb re-called clones from the PCR reads using MiXCR. This table has fewer than 25,000 clones, roughly 18% appearing once. Until they underwent thyroid surgery, no patient had received any treatment. Germline V gene lookup returns CDR1 MNHEY and CDR2 SVGEGT. Trimming left V 7 bases short and J 4 bases short, with 16 bases between. The CDR3 runs 14 residues. This clone was found many times. The sequencing sample was made of adjacent normal tissue. This TCR came from a male donor with papillary thyroid cancer or a benign thyroid nodule (not recorded which). Some clones in this sample may be carry-over from other donors' samples. The chain is built from TRBV6-2 or TRBV6-3 and TRBJ2-5, with D unresolved. The CDR3, as DNA: TGTGCCAGCATGAGACCGGCGATAGGAGAGACCCAGTACTTC. Translation gives CASMRPAIGETQYF.